The clone carrying this T cell receptor beta chain was seen only a few times. Its antigen is unidentified. The data derive from a study of shared clonotypes between healthy human individuals. General study findings and limits: Among donors, the sharing of clonotypes was expected to be influenced by sequencing depth. Donor scarcity curtailed the genetic and exposure-history diversity represented herein.

Template amounts of roughly 300 ng DNA, approximately 30,000 T cell genomes, were employed in unsorted PBMC replicate PCRs. The repertoire was sequenced with immunoSEQ multiplex PCR; TCRdb's copy has only in-frame clones and lacks some. Of around 510,000 clones in the sample, around 78% were seen once. The sequence was obtained from a woman aged 40-49 years in good health. Some clones in this sample may be carry-over from other donors' samples. Sequencing was performed on PBMCs.

The CDR3 coding sequence is TGTGCCTGGACCCATAAACAGGGGAATCAGCCCCAGCATTTT. It specifies CAWTHKQGNQPQHF. This chain links TRBV30 with TRBJ1-5, with 7 bases aligning to TRBD1. The V gene's germline CDR1 is GTSNPN and CDR2 SVGIG (reference sequence). The CDR3 has 14 residues. Trimming removed 4 bases from V and 4 bases from J; junction bases left unmatched: 7.